The present entry profiles one TCR beta chain with its context. The sample is drawn from a study of CD8 T cells in Susac syndrome. The CDR3 length is 13 residues. Germline assignment: CDR1 SGDLS and CDR2 YYNGEE. Trimming stripped 2 bases from V and 4 bases from J, with 9 bases between. An amount of RNA that ranged from about 0.45 to 1 ug was reverse transcribed with random hexamers. TCRdb passed the immunoSEQ multiplex PCR reads through MiXCR, listing each CDR3 protein once. The sample yields some 70,000 distinct CDR3 sequences, about 94% seen once. The specimen sequenced was CD8+ T cells from PBMCs. This receptor was obtained from a human donor with multiple sclerosis. The chain has TRBV9 and TRBJ1-1; D is ambiguous. CDR3 coding DNA: TGTGCCAGCAGCGTTGAAGGATTCACTGAAGCTTTCTTT. It codes for CASSVEGFTEAFF.